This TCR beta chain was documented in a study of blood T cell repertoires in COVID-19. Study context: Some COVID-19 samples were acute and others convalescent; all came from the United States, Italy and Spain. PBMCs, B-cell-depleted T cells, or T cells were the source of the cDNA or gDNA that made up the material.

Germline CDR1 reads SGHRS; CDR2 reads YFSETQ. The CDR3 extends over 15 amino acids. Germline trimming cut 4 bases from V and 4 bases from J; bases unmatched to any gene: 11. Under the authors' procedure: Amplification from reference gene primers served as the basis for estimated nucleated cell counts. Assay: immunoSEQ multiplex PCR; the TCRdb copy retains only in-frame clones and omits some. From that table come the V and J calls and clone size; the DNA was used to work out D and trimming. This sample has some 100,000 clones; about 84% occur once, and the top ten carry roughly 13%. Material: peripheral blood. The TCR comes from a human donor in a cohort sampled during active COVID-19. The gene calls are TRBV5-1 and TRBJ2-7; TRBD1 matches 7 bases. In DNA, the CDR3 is TGCGCCAGCAGCGGCGGTGCAGGGGGAAAATACGAGCAGTACTTC. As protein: CASSGGAGGKYEQYF.